This T cell receptor (beta chain) is from a study of TET2 disruption in CD19-targeted CAR T cells (dated 2018 in TCRdb). Study-wide context: No additional inclusion criteria were applied, and the number of samples was determined by the original clinical trial design and by sample availability. What the work shows at the level of the full study, not this receptor alone: Conclusions about the CAR T cells of the patient were based on extensive analysis of a single subject.

This sample's treatment or condition label indicates: autologous CTL019 cells: CD19 CAR with 4-1BB and CD3 zeta domains. TCR zeta and 4-1BB costimulatory signaling domains were incorporated into the CD19 CAR. T cells for CTL019 manufacturing were collected from peripheral blood by means of leukapheresis. The DNeasy Blood and Tissue Kit was used to extract genomic DNA from pre-infusion T cells, peripheral blood, or sorted post-infusion T cells. The CDR3 starts with the cysteine, ends with the phenylalanine, and has 16 residues. The DNA shown is the part of the CDR3 that was read: 39 bases, in frame from base 1. CDR1 LNHDA and CDR2 SQIVND were looked up in the germline V gene (reference sequence). The immunoSEQ assay was used to perform TCR beta chain deep sequencing. The authors processed their data as follows. Clonotype frequencies were computed using only productive TCR beta rearrangements. Not all clones reach the TCRdb copy of this immuneACCESS table, which keeps in-frame sequences only. Checked studies attribute under half of the gap to unresolved V genes and leave the rest unexplained. V and J calls and clone size come straight from that table; D and trimming were deduced from the DNA. This sample's table carries more than 25,000 clones. 1.9% of the sample is taken by the ten largest.

Concerning this clone itself: No antigen is known for it. The DNA ends 3 residues before the CDR3 does, and the rest of the CDR3 is filled in from the germline J gene.

Recombination connected TRBV19 to TRBJ1-1, with the D gene not clear enough to name. The origin of this receptor is a man in his 70s with chronic lymphocytic leukemia. Sequenced material: CD8- CAR+ T cells sorted from cultured blood T cells, taken for CD19 CAR T cell therapy. Read against the paper, the sample's cell subset or site label means: CD8-negative CAR-positive T cells from the infusion product. The CDR3 corresponds to CASSIGPVKVTDTAFF. The covered CDR3 bases are TGTGCCAGTAGTATTGGGCCTGTAAAGGTCACAGATACG.